These 4 T cell receptor beta chains originate from one sample sequenced in a study of shared clonotypes between healthy human individuals (dated by TCRdb to about 2020). The library relied on the immunoSEQ multiplex PCR assay. Drawn from immuneACCESS, this table holds only the in-frame rearrangements with V and J called that TCRdb kept. Clones are partly lost; checked studies trace under half to an unresolved V gene and leave the rest unexplained. Present in this sample are roughly 2.5 million clones, more than 80% of which were seen just once. The biggest ten clones account for over 0.12% of the sample. The sample comprised naive CD4+ T cells sorted from blood. The cell subset or site label, read with the paper, signifies: CD45RA+ positively selected. Source of these receptors: a man aged 18 to 29 in good health.

Remarks on this clone: In the same sample, other DNA sequences code for this CDR3. The gene calls are TRBV6-5 and TRBJ1-6; TRBD1 matches at 9 bases. Losses at the gene ends were 5 bases for V and 7 bases for J; bases not matched to a gene: 3. The CDR3 has 14 residues. Germline V CDR1 and CDR2: MNHEY, SVGAGI. DNA of the CDR3: TGTGCCAGCAGTCGGACAGGGGACAATTCACCCCTCCACTTT. Encoded protein: CASSRTGDNSPLHF.

The chain couples TRBV18 to TRBJ2-7, with TRBD2 matching 7 bases. This CDR3 has 15 amino acids. The ends lost 3 bases at V and 4 bases at J; junction bases unmatched: 9. CDR1 is KGHSH and CDR2 is LQKENI in the germline V gene. The CDR3, as DNA: TGTGCCAGCTCACCCCTCCGGGAGGTACTGTACGAGCAGTACTTC. This gives the protein CASSPLREVLYEQYF. Full variable domain (missing parts from reference TRBV18 and TRBJ2-7): NAGVMQNPRHLVRRRGQEARLRCSPMKGHSHVYWYRQLPEEGLKFMVYLQKENIIDESGMPKERFSAEFPKEGPSILRIQQVVRGDSAAYFCASSPLREVLYEQYFGPGTRLTVT.

The genes are TRBV9 and TRBJ2-7, with D tentatively TRBD2 (7 bases). Trimming shortened V by 0 bases and J by 3 bases, and 16 bases separated the two germline ends. CDR1 is SGDLS and CDR2 is YYNGEE in the germline V gene. The length of the CDR3 is 16 residues. CDR3 coding DNA: TGTGCCAGCAGCGTAGGAAGCGCGGGGGCCCTCTACGAGCAGTACTTC. Protein sequence: CASSVGSAGALYEQYF.

The chain joins TRBV4-3 to TRBJ1-5, with no clear D. Between the trimmed V and J ends, which lost 0 bases and 9 bases, there was a span of 15 bases. Per the germline V gene, CDR1 is LGHNA and CDR2 is YSLEER. The CDR3 is made up of 15 amino acids. CDR3 DNA: TGCGCCAGCAGCCAAGATTCACGGTTATTTGGGCCCCAGCATTTT. Protein sequence: CASSQDSRLFGPQHF.